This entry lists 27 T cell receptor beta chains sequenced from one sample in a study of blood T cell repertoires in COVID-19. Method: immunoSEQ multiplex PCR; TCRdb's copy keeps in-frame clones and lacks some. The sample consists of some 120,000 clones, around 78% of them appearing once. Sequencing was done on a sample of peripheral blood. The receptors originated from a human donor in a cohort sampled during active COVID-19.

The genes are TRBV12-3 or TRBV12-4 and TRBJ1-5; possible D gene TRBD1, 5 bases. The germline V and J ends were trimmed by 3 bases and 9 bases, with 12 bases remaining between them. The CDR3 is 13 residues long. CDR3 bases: TGTGCCAGCAGTTTTTGGGGCTCTCGGCCCCAGCATTTT. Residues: CASSFWGSRPQHF.

CDR3 DNA: TGCGCCAGCAGCTTGGGGCTGGCGGGGGGGAAAGATACGCAGTATTTT. Its protein product is CASSLGLAGGKDTQYF. The chain links TRBV5-1 to TRBJ2-3, with 9 bases fitting TRBD2. CDR3 length: 16 amino acids. After removal of 0 bases from V and 5 bases from J, the junction contained 7 bases not matched to a gene. Germline V gene lookup returns CDR1 SGHRS and CDR2 YFSETQ. The full variable domain, completed using reference TRBV5-1 and TRBJ2-3, is KAGVTQTPRYLIKTRGQQVTLSCSPISGHRSVSWYQQTPGQGLQFLFEYFSETQRNKGNFPGRFSGRQFSNSRSEMNVSTLELGDSALYLCASSLGLAGGKDTQYFGPGTRLTVL.

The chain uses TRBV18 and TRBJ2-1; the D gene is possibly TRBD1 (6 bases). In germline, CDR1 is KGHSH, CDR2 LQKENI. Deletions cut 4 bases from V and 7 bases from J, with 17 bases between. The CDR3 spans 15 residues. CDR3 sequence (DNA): TGTGCCAGCTCACTACAAGGGACATCGGGGAATGAGCAGTTCTTC. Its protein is CASSLQGTSGNEQFF.

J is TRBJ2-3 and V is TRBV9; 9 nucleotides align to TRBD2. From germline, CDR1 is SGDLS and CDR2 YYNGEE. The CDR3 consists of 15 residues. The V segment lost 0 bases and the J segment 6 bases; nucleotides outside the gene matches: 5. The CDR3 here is CASSVVGSGGDTQYF. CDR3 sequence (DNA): TGTGCCAGCAGCGTAGTAGGTAGCGGGGGTGATACGCAGTATTTT.

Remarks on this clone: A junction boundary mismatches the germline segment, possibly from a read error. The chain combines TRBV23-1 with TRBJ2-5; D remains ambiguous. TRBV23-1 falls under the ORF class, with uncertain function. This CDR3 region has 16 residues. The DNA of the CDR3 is TGCGCCAGCAGCCAATGCCATAACGGGTTCCAAGAGACCCAGTACTTC. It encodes CASSQCHNGFQETQYF.

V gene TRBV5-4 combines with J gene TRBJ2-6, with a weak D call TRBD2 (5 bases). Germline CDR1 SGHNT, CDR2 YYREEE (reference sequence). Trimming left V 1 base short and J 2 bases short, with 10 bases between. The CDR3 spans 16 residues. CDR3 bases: TGTGCCAGCAGCTTGAGCGGCCCAACTGGGGCCAACGTCCTGACTTTC. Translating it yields CASSLSGPTGANVLTF.

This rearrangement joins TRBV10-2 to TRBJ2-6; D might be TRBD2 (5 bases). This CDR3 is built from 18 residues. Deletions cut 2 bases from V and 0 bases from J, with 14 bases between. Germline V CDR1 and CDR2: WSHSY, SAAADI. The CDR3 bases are TGCGCCAGCAGTGAGGGGGAGTCTACCCACTCTGGGGCCAACGTCCTGACTTTC. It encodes CASSEGESTHSGANVLTF.

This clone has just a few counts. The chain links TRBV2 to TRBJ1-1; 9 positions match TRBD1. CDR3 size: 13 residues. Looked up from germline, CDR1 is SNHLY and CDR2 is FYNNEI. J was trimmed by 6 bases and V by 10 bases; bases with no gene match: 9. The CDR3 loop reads CATLGQGDAEAFF. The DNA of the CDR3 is TGTGCCACGCTGGGACAGGGTGATGCTGAAGCTTTCTTT.

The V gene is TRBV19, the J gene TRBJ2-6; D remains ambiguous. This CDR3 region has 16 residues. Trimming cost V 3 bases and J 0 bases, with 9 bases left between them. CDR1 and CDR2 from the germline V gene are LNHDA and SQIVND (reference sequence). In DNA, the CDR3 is TGTGCCAGTAGTATCGTCAGATACTCTGGGGCCAACGTCCTGACTTTC. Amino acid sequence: CASSIVRYSGANVLTF.

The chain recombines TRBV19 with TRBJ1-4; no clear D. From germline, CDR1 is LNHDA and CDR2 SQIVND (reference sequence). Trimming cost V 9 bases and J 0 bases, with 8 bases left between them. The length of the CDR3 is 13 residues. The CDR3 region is CASFETTNEKLFF. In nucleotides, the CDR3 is TGTGCCAGCTTCGAGACAACTAATGAAAAACTGTTTTTT. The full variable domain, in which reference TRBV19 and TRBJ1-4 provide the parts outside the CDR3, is DGGITQSPKYLFRKEGQNVTLSCEQNLNHDAMYWYRQDPGQGLRLIYYSQIVNDFQKGDIAEGYSVSREKKESFPLTVTSAQKNPTAFYLCASFETTNEKLFFGSGTQLSVL.

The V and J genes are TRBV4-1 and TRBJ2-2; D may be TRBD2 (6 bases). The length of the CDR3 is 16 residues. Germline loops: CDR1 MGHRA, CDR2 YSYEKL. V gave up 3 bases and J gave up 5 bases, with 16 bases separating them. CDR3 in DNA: TGCGCCAGCAGCCATGGAGGGCTAGTAAGGACCGGGGAGCTGTTTTTT. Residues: CASSHGGLVRTGELFF.

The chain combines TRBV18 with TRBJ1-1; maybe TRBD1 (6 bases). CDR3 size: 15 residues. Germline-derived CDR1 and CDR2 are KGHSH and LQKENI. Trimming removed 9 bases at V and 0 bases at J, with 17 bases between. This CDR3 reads CASRAGGRLNTEAFF. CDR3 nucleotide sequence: TGTGCCAGTAGGGCGGGGGGCAGATTGAACACTGAAGCTTTCTTT.

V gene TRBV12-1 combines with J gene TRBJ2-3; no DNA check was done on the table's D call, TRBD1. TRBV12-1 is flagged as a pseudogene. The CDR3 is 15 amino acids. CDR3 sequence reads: CASSDNTYSTDTQYF. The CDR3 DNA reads TGTGCCAGCAGCGACAACACATATAGCACAGATACGCAGTATTTT.

The chain's CDR3 is CASSQLTGFEQYF. CDR3 nucleotides: TGTGCCAGCAGCCAACTGACAGGGTTCGAGCAGTACTTC. This chain joins TRBV3-1 (or the pseudogene TRBV3-2) and TRBJ2-7; 7 bases line up with TRBD1. Germline CDR1 and CDR2: LGHDT and YNNKEL (reference sequence). The junction had 4 bases not matched to a gene; V was cut back by 2 bases and J by 6 bases. This CDR3 spans 13 amino acids.

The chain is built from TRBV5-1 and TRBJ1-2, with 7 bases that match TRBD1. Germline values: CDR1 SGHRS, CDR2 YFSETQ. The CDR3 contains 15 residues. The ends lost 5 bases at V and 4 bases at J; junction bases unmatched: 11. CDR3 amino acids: CASRPVQGPLYGYTF. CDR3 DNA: TGCGCCAGCAGACCCGTACAGGGGCCCCTCTATGGCTACACCTTC. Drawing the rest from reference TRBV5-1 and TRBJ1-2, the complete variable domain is KAGVTQTPRYLIKTRGQQVTLSCSPISGHRSVSWYQQTPGQGLQFLFEYFSETQRNKGNFPGRFSGRQFSNSRSEMNVSTLELGDSALYLCASRPVQGPLYGYTFGSGTRLTVV.

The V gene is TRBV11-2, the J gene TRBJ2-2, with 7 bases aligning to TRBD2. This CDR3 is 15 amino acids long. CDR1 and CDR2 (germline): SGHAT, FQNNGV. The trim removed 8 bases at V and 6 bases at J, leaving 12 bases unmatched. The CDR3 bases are TGTGCCAGCCGCCCTCGCGGGGGTGATCCCGGGGAGCTGTTTTTT. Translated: CASRPRGGDPGELFF.

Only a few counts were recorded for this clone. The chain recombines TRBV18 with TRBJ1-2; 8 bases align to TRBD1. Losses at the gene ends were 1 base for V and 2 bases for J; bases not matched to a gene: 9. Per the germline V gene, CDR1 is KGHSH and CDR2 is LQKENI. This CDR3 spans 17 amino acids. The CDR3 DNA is TGTGCCAGCTCACCACTTGGACAGGGTGGAACCAACTATGGCTACACCTTC. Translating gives CASSPLGQGGTNYGYTF. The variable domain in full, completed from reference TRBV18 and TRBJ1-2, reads NAGVMQNPRHLVRRRGQEARLRCSPMKGHSHVYWYRQLPEEGLKFMVYLQKENIIDESGMPKERFSAEFPKEGPSILRIQQVVRGDSAAYFCASSPLGQGGTNYGYTFGSGTRLTVV.

In DNA form, the CDR3 reads TGTGCCACCGCTACGGAGCTCATGAACACTGAAGCTTTCTTT. Protein: CATATELMNTEAFF. The V gene is TRBV19, the J gene TRBJ1-1; D remains unclear. The CDR3 covers 14 residues. Between the trimmed V and J ends, which lost 10 bases and 0 bases, there was a span of 15 bases. Germline assignment: CDR1 LNHDA and CDR2 SQIVND (reference sequence).

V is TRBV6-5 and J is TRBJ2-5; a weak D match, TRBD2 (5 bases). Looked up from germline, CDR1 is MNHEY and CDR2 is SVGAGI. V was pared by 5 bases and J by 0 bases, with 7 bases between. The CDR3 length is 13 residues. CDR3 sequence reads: CASSRADQETQYF. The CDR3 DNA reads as TGTGCCAGCAGTCGAGCGGACCAAGAGACCCAGTACTTC.

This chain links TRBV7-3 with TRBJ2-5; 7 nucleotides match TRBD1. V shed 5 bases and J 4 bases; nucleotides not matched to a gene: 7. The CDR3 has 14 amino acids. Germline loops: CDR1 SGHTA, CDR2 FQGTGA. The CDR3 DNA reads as TGTGCCAGCAGCGCGACGGGACAGCGAGAGACCCAGTACTTC. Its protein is CASSATGQRETQYF.

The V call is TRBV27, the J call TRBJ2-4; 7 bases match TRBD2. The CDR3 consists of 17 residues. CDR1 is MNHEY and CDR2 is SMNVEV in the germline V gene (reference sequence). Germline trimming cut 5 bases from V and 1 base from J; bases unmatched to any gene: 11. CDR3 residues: CASSPPPAGVAKNIQYF. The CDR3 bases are TGTGCCAGCAGTCCCCCCCCGGCGGGGGTGGCCAAAAACATTCAGTACTTC.

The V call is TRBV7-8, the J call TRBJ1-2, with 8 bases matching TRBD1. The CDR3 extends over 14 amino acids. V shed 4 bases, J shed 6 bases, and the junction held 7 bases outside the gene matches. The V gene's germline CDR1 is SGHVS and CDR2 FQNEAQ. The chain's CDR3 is CASSSRTGTDGYTF. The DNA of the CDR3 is TGTGCCAGCAGCTCAAGGACAGGGACGGATGGCTACACCTTC.

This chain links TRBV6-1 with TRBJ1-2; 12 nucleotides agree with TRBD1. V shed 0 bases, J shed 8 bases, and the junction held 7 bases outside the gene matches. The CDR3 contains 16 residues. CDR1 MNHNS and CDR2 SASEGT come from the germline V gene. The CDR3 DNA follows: TGTGCCAGCAGTGAAGCCCTGGGACAGGGGGCACTGGGCTACACCTTC. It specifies CASSEALGQGALGYTF.

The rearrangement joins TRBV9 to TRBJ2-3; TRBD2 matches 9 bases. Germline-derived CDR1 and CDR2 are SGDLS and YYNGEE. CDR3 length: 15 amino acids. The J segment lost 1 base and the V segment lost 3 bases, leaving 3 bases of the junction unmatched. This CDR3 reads CASSAWTSGTDTQYF. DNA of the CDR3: TGTGCCAGCAGCGCTTGGACTAGCGGCACAGATACGCAGTATTTT. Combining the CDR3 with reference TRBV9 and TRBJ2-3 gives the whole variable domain DSGVTQTPKHLITATGQRVTLRCSPRSGDLSVYWYQQSLDQGLQFLIQYYNGEERAKGNILERFSAQQFPDLHSELNLSSLELGDSALYFCASSAWTSGTDTQYFGPGTRLTVL.

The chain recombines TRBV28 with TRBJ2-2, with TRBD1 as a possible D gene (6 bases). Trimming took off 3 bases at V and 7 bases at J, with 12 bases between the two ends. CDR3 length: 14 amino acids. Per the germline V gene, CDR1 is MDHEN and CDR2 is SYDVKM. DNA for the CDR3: TGTGCCAGCAGTTTTCTTAGGGGGTTCGGGGAGCTGTTTTTT. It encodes CASSFLRGFGELFF.

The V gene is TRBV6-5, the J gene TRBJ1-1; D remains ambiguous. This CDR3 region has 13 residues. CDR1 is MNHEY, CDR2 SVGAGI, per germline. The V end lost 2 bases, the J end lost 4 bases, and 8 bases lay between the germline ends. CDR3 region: CASSYNWATEAFF. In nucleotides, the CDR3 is TGTGCCAGCAGTTACAATTGGGCCACTGAAGCTTTCTTT.

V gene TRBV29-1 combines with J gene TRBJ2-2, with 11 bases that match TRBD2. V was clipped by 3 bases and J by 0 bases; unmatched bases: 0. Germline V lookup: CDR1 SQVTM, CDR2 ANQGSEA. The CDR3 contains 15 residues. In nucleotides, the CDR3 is TGCAGCGTTGAGACTAGCGGGGCGAACACCGGGGAGCTGTTTTTT. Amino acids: CSVETSGANTGELFF.